The text below deals with one TCR beta chain. Its specificity is unknown. This specimen belongs to a study of Ad26.COV2.S vaccination and SARS-CoV-2 variants. Study details: Each vaccinee took Ad26.COV2.S intramuscularly, once or twice 56 days apart. Study-wide points: A substantial breadth of spike-specific CD8+ and CD4+ T cell responses after vaccination has been reported.

V dropped 3 bases and J dropped 5 bases, with 11 bases sitting between them. Germline CDR1 is LGHDT and CDR2 is YNNKEL (reference sequence). The CDR3 is made up of 14 amino acids. Clones were sequenced by immunoSEQ multiplex PCR, and TCRdb holds only the in-frame ones, with some missing. The repertoire holds about 390,000 clones, with less than 90% as singletons. Treatment described: around 19 received Ad26.COV2.S at low or high dose, single or two shots; 5 received placebo; per-sample allocation not given. Each sample was drawn 63 days after the first injection (of vaccine or placebo). An adult donor aged 18-55 years was enrolled in Boston. Immunization relied on an Ad26 vector, which expressed Wuhan-strain SARS-CoV-2 spike.

The specimen was peripheral blood, collected in a trial of Ad26.COV2.S vaccine versus placebo. This chain links TRBV3-1 (or the pseudogene TRBV3-2) with TRBJ2-1; D gene uncertain. The sequence was obtained from a person aged 18-65 years who received the Ad26.COV2.S COVID-19 vaccine or a placebo. The CDR3 is CASSHAQPDNEQFF. In nucleotides, the CDR3 is TGTGCCAGCAGCCACGCCCAGCCGGACAATGAGCAGTTCTTC.